These T cell receptor beta chains were read from a single sample in a study of OX40 agonist ivuxolimab in advanced cancers. Profiled with immunoSEQ multiplex PCR; TCRdb holds only in-frame clones, not every one. The sample has more than 95,000 clones, about 90% seen once. The sequencing used CD4+ or CD8+ T cells sorted from blood, collected in a trial of the OX40 agonist ivuxolimab. These TCRs come from an adult with an advanced solid tumor such as melanoma, head and neck, liver or kidney cancer. The CDR3 runs from the conserved cysteine through the conserved F or W.

cdr3_length	v_call	j_call	cdr3_aa
15	TRBV18	TRBJ1-1	CASSPRSAGYTEAFF
14	TRBV11-2	TRBJ2-3	CASSQLGPTDTQYF
15	TRBV14	TRBJ2-7	CASSHLQGTLYEQYF
14	TRBV7-2	TRBJ2-5	CASSLGQGQETQYF
15	TRBV9	TRBJ1-2	CASSVDGGPGYGYTF
12	TRBV25-1	TRBJ1-1	CASGSGRIEAFF
16	TRBV25-1	TRBJ2-4	CASSGRQGIAKNIQYF
17	TRBV7-3	TRBJ2-7	CASSLRVGIAVSYEQYF
14	TRBV5-1	TRBJ2-3	CASSSRQVPDTQYF
18	TRBV7-8	TRBJ1-4	CASSLVRVILATNEKLFF
15	TRBV5-1	TRBJ2-2	CASRPGPVVTGELFF
17	TRBV5-6	TRBJ2-1	CASSLPLPDSSYNEQFF
15	TRBV29-1	TRBJ2-2	CSVEVGTSNTGELFF
14	TRBV19	TRBJ2-7	CASTWGSPSYEQYF
15	TRBV7-9	TRBJ1-1	CASSGQGRGSTEAFF
12	TRBV29-1	TRBJ1-2	CSVRPGNYGYTF
18	TRBV4-3	TRBJ2-6	CASSQSGQSFSGANVLTF
13	TRBV14	TRBJ1-1	CASSLSRASEAFF
17	TRBV7-3	TRBJ2-6	CASSLAGTGSGANVLTF
13	TRBV5-6	TRBJ1-2	CASSWGGDYGYTF
15	TRBV5-8	TRBJ2-7	CASSLAPGNYYEQYF
16	TRBV7-9	TRBJ1-2	CASSLLKGTRTLGYTF
14	TRBV5-8	TRBJ1-2	CASSFRGSDYGYTF
14	TRBV5-1	TRBJ1-1	CASSLGTASGEAFF
15	TRBV27	TRBJ2-2	CASSFAGANTGELFF
16	TRBV5-6	TRBJ1-1	CASSFTPGGLHTEAFF
16	TRBV5-4	TRBJ2-7	CASSPGLAGALYEQYF
13	TRBV30	TRBJ1-5	CAWDRGMGQPQHF
12	TRBV10-2	TRBJ1-2	CASSTGDAGYTF
12	TRBV5-4	TRBJ1-1	CASSARGYEAFF
15	TRBV27	TRBJ1-6	CASSFQVGNNSPLHF
17	TRBV6-1	TRBJ1-1	CASSVLIQGRRDTEAFF
14	TRBV19	TRBJ2-7	CASSPGAGEYEQYF
16	TRBV5-8	TRBJ2-3	CASSLGTSGTTDTQYF
14	TRBV29-1	TRBJ2-3	CSVVAGEGTDTQYF
15	TRBV7-2	TRBJ2-2	CASSLVYSNTGELFF
13	TRBV12-5	NA	CASGLVSGDEQYF